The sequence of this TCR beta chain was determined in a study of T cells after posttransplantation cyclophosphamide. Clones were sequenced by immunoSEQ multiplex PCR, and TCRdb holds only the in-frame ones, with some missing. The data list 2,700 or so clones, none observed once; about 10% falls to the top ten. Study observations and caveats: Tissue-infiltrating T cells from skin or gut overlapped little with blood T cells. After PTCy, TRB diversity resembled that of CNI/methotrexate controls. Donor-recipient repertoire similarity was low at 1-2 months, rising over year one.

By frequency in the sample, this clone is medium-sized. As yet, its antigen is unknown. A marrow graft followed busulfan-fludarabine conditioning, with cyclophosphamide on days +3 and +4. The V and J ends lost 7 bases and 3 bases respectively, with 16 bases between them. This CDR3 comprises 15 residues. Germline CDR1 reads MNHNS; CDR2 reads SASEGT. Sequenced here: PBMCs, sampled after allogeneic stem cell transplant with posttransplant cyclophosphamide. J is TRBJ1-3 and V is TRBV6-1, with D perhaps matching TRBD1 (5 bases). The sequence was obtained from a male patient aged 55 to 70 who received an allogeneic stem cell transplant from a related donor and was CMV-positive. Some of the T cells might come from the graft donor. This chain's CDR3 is CASKKGDLVGNTIYF. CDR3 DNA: TGTGCCAGCAAAAAAGGGGATTTGGTTGGAAACACCATATATTTT.